The T cell receptor (beta chain) described here comes from a study of OX40 agonist ivuxolimab in advanced cancers. Overall study: At 0.01 to 10 mg/kg, ivuxolimab was administered intravenously to patients every 2 weeks.

A note on this clone: The target antigen is unknown.

Sequenced by immunoSEQ multiplex PCR; TCRdb stores in-frame clones only, minus some. The repertoire includes about 73,000 clones, 85% to 90% of them detected once, and over 9.5% sits in the top ten. Overall study results and limits: In the 0.1-3.0 mg/kg groups, partial responders showed among the lowest expansion.

V dropped 4 bases and J dropped 3; count of bases not matched to a gene: 1. The CDR3 is 15 residues long. Germline assignment: CDR1 MRHNA and CDR2 SNTAGT. The chain employs TRBV6-4 and TRBJ2-1; 12 bases align to TRBD2. The clonotype comes from an adult with an advanced solid tumor such as melanoma, head and neck, liver or kidney cancer. Sequenced here: CD4+ or CD8+ T cells sorted from blood, sampled in a trial of the OX40 agonist ivuxolimab. CDR3 nucleotide sequence: TGTGCCAGCAGTGGACTAGCGGGGGACTACAATGAGCAGTTCTTC. Amino acid sequence: CASSGLAGDYNEQFF.